The clone carrying this TCR beta chain was recorded many times. Its target is unknown. This sample stems from a study of T cells in Graves' hyperthyroidism and ophthalmopathy. Study-wide results and caveats: It was a median around seven months before onset that the model predicted ophthalmopathy.

The V gene end was trimmed by 4 bases and the J gene end by 9 bases; junction bases not matched to a gene: 5. Germline lookup yields CDR1 SGHRS and CDR2 YFSETQ. The CDR3 covers 12 residues. Authors of the study amplified TCR beta CDR3 regions from RNA transcripts. When the TCR CDR3 underwent first-round RT-PCR, the HTBI primer set was used. TCRdb re-analysed the multiplex PCR reads in MiXCR, keeping a single row per CDR3 protein. This table has more than 300,000 distinct CDR3 sequences, 18% appearing once. The specimen was blood. The receptor was derived from a man younger than 35 with Graves' ophthalmopathy. The V call is TRBV5-1, the J call TRBJ1-1; 8 positions agree with TRBD1. CDR3 coding DNA: TGCGCCAGCAGCCAGACAGGGGTGCAAGCTTTCTTT. It encodes CASSQTGVQAFF.